This T cell receptor (beta chain) originates from a study of blood T cell repertoires in COVID-19. Deletions cut 1 base from V and 5 bases from J, with 8 bases between. CDR1 is LGHDT and CDR2 is YNNKEL in the germline V gene (reference sequence). The CDR3 length is 14 residues. Produced via immunoSEQ multiplex PCR; TCRdb's table is partial and in-frame only. The table includes 150,000 to 200,000 clones, about four fifths detected once. This TCR derives from a man aged 50 or older who had recovered from COVID-19. The sequenced sample consisted of PBMCs or T cells enriched from blood (not recorded which). The gene calls are TRBV3-1 (or the pseudogene TRBV3-2) and TRBJ1-4; D gene uncertain. The CDR3 DNA is TGTGCCAGCAGCCAAGTTGAGGGAAATGAAAAACTGTTTTTT. Translated, it gives CASSQVEGNEKLFF.